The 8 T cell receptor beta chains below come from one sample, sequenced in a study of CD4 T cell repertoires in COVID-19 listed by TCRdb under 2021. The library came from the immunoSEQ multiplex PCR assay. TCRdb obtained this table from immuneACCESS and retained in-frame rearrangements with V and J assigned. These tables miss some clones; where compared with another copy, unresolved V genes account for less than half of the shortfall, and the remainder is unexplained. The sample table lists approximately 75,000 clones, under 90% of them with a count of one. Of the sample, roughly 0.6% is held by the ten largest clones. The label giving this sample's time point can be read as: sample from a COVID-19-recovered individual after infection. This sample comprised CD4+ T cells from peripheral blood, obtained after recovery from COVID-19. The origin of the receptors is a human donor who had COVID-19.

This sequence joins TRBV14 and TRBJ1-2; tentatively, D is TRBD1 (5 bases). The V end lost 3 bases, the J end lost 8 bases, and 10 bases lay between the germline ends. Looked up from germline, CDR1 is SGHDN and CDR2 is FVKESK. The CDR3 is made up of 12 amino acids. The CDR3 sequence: CASSQQGRGYTF. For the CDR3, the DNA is TGTGCCAGCAGCCAGCAGGGACGGGGCTACACCTTC.

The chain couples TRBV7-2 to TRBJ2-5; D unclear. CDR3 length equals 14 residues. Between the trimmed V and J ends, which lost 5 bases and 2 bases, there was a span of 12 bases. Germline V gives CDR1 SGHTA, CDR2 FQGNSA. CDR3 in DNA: TGTGCCAGCAGCGAAAACTTCTGGCAAGAGACCCAGTACTTC. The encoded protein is CASSENFWQETQYF. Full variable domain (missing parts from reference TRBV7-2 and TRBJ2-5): GAGVSQSPSNKVTEKGKDVELRCDPISGHTALYWYRQSLGQGLEFLIYFQGNSAPDKSGLPSDRFSAERTGGSVSTLTIQRTQQEDSAVYLCASSENFWQETQYFGPGTRLLVL.

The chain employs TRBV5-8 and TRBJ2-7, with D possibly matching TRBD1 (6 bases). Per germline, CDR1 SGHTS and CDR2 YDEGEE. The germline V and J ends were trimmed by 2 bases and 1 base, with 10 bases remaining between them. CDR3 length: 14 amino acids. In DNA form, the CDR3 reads TGTGCCAGCAGCTTCAACAGGGCGTCCTACGAGCAGTACTTC. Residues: CASSFNRASYEQYF.

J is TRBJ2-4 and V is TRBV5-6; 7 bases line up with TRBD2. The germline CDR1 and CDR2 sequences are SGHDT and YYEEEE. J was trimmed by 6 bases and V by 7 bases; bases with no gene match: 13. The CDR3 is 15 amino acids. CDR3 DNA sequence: TGTGCCAGCCACCCGAGCGCAGGGAGGGGAAACATTCAGTACTTC. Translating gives CASHPSAGRGNIQYF.

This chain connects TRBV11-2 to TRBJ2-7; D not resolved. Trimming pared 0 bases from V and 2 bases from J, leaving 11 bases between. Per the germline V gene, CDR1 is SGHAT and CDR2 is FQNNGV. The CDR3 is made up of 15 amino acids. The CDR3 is CASSLDSENPYEQYF. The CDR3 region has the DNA TGTGCCAGCAGCTTAGATTCGGAGAATCCCTACGAGCAGTACTTC.

The CDR3 nucleotides read TGTGCCAGCAGCTTCGAGGGAGGGACCCAGTACTTC. Residues: CASSFEGGTQYF. J is TRBJ2-5 and V is TRBV13, with a weak D call TRBD2 (6 bases). The CDR3 has 12 amino acids. The germline V gene encodes CDR1 PRHDT and CDR2 FYEKMQ (reference sequence). The V end was cut by 3 bases, the J end by 7 bases, with 9 bases between.

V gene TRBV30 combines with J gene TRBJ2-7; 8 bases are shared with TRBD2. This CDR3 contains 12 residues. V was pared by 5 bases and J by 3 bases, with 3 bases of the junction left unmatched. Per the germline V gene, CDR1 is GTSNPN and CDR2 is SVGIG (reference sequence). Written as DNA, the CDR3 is TGTGCCTGGGGAGCGGGAGACTACGAGCAGTACTTC. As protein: CAWGAGDYEQYF.

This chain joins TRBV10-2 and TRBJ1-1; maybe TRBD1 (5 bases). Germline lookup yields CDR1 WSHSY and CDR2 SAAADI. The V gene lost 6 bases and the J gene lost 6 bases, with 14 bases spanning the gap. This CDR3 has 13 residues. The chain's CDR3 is CASRSGLGAEAFF. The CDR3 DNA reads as TGCGCCAGCAGGTCAGGGTTGGGCGCTGAAGCTTTCTTT.